The 17 T cell receptor beta chains given below trace back to one sample, sequenced in a study of early T cells in non-severe SARS-CoV-2 infection (dated by TCRdb to 2020 to 2023). The library was obtained by 5' RACE. Sequenced using a NextSeq 500. TCRdb reprocessed the public reads (quality trimming at Q25 with fastp, clone calling with MiXCR) and kept in-frame beta chains. All rows with the same CDR3 protein become a single entry with the most common DNA and genes. This sample is represented by about 32,000 distinct CDR3 sequences; about 5% of them were singletons. The top ten hold 3.5% to 4% of the sample. Sequencing was done on a sample of whole blood. Source of these receptors: an adult who was a healthcare worker with PCR-confirmed SARS-CoV-2 infection or an uninfected control (not recorded which).

At least ten counts were recorded for this clonotype. V and J are TRBV28 and TRBJ2-1; the match to TRBD2 covers 9 bases. The junction had 5 bases not matched to a gene; V was cut back by 5 bases and J by 0 bases. CDR1 and CDR2 from the germline V gene are MDHEN and SYDVKM. The CDR3 consists of 16 residues. The CDR3 DNA sequence: TGTGCCAGCAGTAGGCTAGCGGGACTCTCCTACAATGAGCAGTTCTTC. Translation: CASSRLAGLSYNEQFF.

The gene calls are TRBV20-1 and TRBJ2-7; TRBD2 matches 9 bases. The V segment lost 1 base and the J segment 3 bases; nucleotides outside the gene matches: 10. The CDR3 contains 16 residues. CDR1 and CDR2 (germline): DFQATT, SNEGSKA (reference sequence). Written as DNA, the CDR3 is TGCAGTGCTAGAGGGGTAGCGGGAGAGCAGGGCTACGAGCAGTACTTC. Its protein product is CSARGVAGEQGYEQYF.

The chain uses TRBV27 and TRBJ2-7; perhaps TRBD1 as D (5 bases). Germline V lookup: CDR1 MNHEY, CDR2 SMNVEV (reference sequence). The CDR3 has 13 residues. Trimming cost V 2 bases and J 1 base, with 6 bases left between them. CDR3 DNA sequence: TGTGCCAGCAGTTTACGACAGTCCTACGAGCAGTACTTC. Translated: CASSLRQSYEQYF.

This clonotype has ten or more counts. The V and J genes are TRBV7-2 and TRBJ2-2; D ambiguous. The CDR3 spans 12 residues. Trimming cost V 3 bases and J 6 bases, with 5 bases left between them. The germline CDR1 and CDR2 sequences are SGHTA and FQGNSA. This CDR3 reads CASSFSPGELFF. In DNA, the CDR3 is TGTGCCAGCAGCTTTAGTCCCGGGGAGCTGTTTTTT.

The table lists this clonotype with many counts. The chain recombines TRBV6-5 with TRBJ2-7; D might be TRBD1 (7 bases). With 6 bases removed from V and 1 base from J, the gap between germline ends came to 10 bases. Germline CDR1 reads MNHEY; CDR2 reads SVGAGI. This CDR3 spans 13 amino acids. This CDR3 reads CASRGGQSYEQYF. The CDR3 DNA is TGTGCCAGCAGGGGGGGACAGTCCTACGAGCAGTACTTC.

The chain is built from TRBV7-3 and TRBJ2-3, with 7 positions matching TRBD2. The J segment lost 4 bases and the V segment lost 5 bases, leaving 15 bases of the junction unmatched. CDR3 length equals 17 residues. Germline lookup yields CDR1 SGHTA and CDR2 FQGTGA. Here the CDR3 DNA reads TGTGCCAGCAGCCTGACACTAGCGCCGGGGCTTCCAGATACGCAGTATTTT. This translates into CASSLTLAPGLPDTQYF. The full variable domain, rest sourced from reference TRBV7-3 and TRBJ2-3, is GAGVSQTPSNKVTEKGKYVELRCDPISGHTALYWYRQSLGQGPEFLIYFQGTGAADDSGLPNDRFFAVRPEGSVSTLKIQRTERGDSAVYLCASSLTLAPGLPDTQYFGPGTRLTVL.

The V call is TRBV9, the J call TRBJ2-1, with 9 positions matching TRBD2. Trimming cost V 3 bases and J 4 bases; bases outside gene matches: 8. The CDR3 has 16 amino acids. Germline V CDR1 and CDR2: SGDLS, YYNGEE. In DNA, the CDR3 is TGTGCCAGCAGCGGGGCGGGAGGGCTAATTTACAATGAGCAGTTCTTC. Its protein product is CASSGAGGLIYNEQFF.

This clonotype occurred a few times. The chain combines TRBV27 with TRBJ2-5; TRBD1 or TRBD2 may be the D gene (6 bases each). This CDR3 spans 15 amino acids. Trimming stripped 4 bases from V and 5 bases from J, with 17 bases between. Germline V gives CDR1 MNHEY, CDR2 SMNVEV (reference sequence). The CDR3 reads CASSSLLGAGETQYF. The CDR3 DNA reads TGTGCCAGCAGTTCCCTCCTGGGGGCGGGGGAGACCCAGTACTTC.

The sample holds many counts of this clonotype. The gene calls are TRBV7-2 and TRBJ1-1; no definite D call. The V end was cut by 5 bases, the J end by 6 bases, with 16 bases between. The length of the CDR3 is 14 residues. The germline V gene has CDR1 SGHTA and CDR2 FQGNSA. The CDR3 DNA is TGTGCCAGCAGCCCCAGCTGGGTGTACGCTGAAGCTTTCTTT. This sequence encodes CASSPSWVYAEAFF.

Ten or more counts support this clonotype. The chain uses TRBV28 and TRBJ2-1, with D possibly matching TRBD1 (6 bases). The CDR3 covers 15 residues. Germline loops: CDR1 MDHEN, CDR2 SYDVKM. V was pared by 4 bases and J by 8 bases, with 18 bases between. The CDR3 protein is CASSSSGEGRDEQFF. The CDR3 DNA is TGTGCCAGCAGTTCCTCAGGGGAAGGTCGGGATGAGCAGTTCTTC. Full variable domain (missing parts from reference TRBV28 and TRBJ2-1): DVKVTQSSRYLVKRTGEKVFLECVQDMDHENMFWYRQDPGLGLRLIYFSYDVKMKEKGDIPEGYSVSREKKERFSLILESASTNQTSMYLCASSSSGEGRDEQFFGPGTRLTVL.

This clonotype was picked up many times. In DNA, the CDR3 is TGTGCCAGCAGTTTATTAGGGCAAGAGACCCAGTACTTC. Protein product: CASSLLGQETQYF. This rearrangement joins TRBV28 to TRBJ2-5; no reliable D call. CDR3 size: 13 residues. Trimming cost V 1 base and J 2 bases, with 5 bases left between them. Looked up from germline, CDR1 is MDHEN and CDR2 is SYDVKM. The full variable domain, in which reference TRBV28 and TRBJ2-5 provide the parts outside the CDR3, is DVKVTQSSRYLVKRTGEKVFLECVQDMDHENMFWYRQDPGLGLRLIYFSYDVKMKEKGDIPEGYSVSREKKERFSLILESASTNQTSMYLCASSLLGQETQYFGPGTRLLVL.

This clonotype was seen ten or more times. This chain joins TRBV4-3 and TRBJ1-2; 7 bases line up with TRBD1. V lost 6 bases and J lost 4; bases outside the gene matches: 8. The length of the CDR3 is 14 residues. The germline gives CDR1 LGHNA, CDR2 YSLEER. This CDR3 reads CASSGRGQLYGYTF. The CDR3 DNA follows: TGCGCCAGCAGTGGGAGGGGGCAGCTCTATGGCTACACCTTC.

This clonotype was observed many times. The V and J genes are TRBV29-1 and TRBJ2-7; D remains unclear. The ends were cut back, 5 bases at V and 1 base at J, with 15 bases in the middle. The CDR3 runs to 14 residues. The V gene's germline CDR1 is SQVTM and CDR2 ANQGSEA. In DNA form, the CDR3 reads TGCAGCGTTACGGGCGACATCAGGTCCTACGAGCAGTACTTC. Its translation: CSVTGDIRSYEQYF.

This clonotype was recorded at least ten times. This chain joins TRBV6-1 and TRBJ1-4, with D tentatively TRBD1 (6 bases). This CDR3 has 14 residues. CDR1 and CDR2 (germline): MNHNS, SASEGT. Trimming pared 6 bases from V and 6 bases from J, leaving 14 bases between. The CDR3 reads CASSITGIHEKLFF. The CDR3 bases are TGTGCCAGCAGCATAACAGGGATCCATGAAAAACTGTTTTTT.

In its sample, this clonotype was seen a few times. A read error may produce the germline difference seen at one junction end. This chain joins TRBV20-1 and TRBJ1-2; 8 nucleotides agree with TRBD1. Per germline, CDR1 DFQATT and CDR2 SNEGSKA (reference sequence). The CDR3 extends over 13 amino acids. The CDR3 sequence: CSARGQGALGYTF. As DNA, the CDR3 is TGCAGTGCCAGAGGGCAGGGGGCGCTGGGCTACACCTTC.

This clonotype has only a few counts. The chain employs TRBV7-8 and TRBJ2-5; a possible D gene is TRBD2 (6 bases). V dropped 3 bases and J dropped 5 bases, with 13 bases sitting between them. Looked up from germline, CDR1 is SGHVS and CDR2 is FQNEAQ. This CDR3 region has 14 residues. The CDR3 coding sequence is TGTGCCAGCAGCTTGTGGAGGGCCCGCGAGACCCAGTACTTC. This codes for CASSLWRARETQYF.

This clonotype was detected a few times. The J gene is TRBJ2-3, the V gene TRBV5-8, with 10 bases identical to TRBD2. V trimming: 2 bases; J trimming: 1 base; junction bases outside the gene matches: 16. The CDR3 has 20 residues. CDR1 and CDR2 from the germline V gene are SGHTS and YDEGEE. The CDR3 DNA reads as TGTGCCAGCAGCTTATTTCCTAGCGGGAGTAAGGGGGGAGGCACAGATACGCAGTATTTT. Encoded protein: CASSLFPSGSKGGGTDTQYF.